Listed below are T cell receptor beta chains from one sample, sequenced in a study of blood T cell repertoires in COVID-19. Profiling relied on immunoSEQ multiplex PCR, and the TCRdb table lists in-frame clones only, not all of them. The sample lists 200,000 to 250,000 clones, around 90% occurring once. The sample was peripheral blood. The source of these receptors is a man younger than 30 with active or convalescent COVID-19. The CDR3 runs from the conserved cysteine through the conserved F or W. Each record gives: J gene, V gene, CDR3 protein.

>TRBJ2-1|TRBV6-6
CASSYSRQGNEQFF
>TRBJ2-6|TRBV15
CATSSGTGAGANVLTF
>TRBJ1-2|TRBV29-1
CSVEPGWGSRNYGYTF
>TRBJ2-5|TRBV7-9
CASSYPLRQETQYF
>TRBJ2-1|TRBV27
CASRLAGSGNEQFF
>TRBJ1-5|TRBV7-2
CASSLRQGDQPQHF
>TRBJ1-3|TRBV29-1
CSVWRTDETQPRNTIYF
>TRBJ2-2|TRBV9
CASSVEYTGELFF
>TRBJ2-3|TRBV2
CASSEGSYTRLADTQYF
>TRBJ2-7|TRBV11-1
CASSSPMGLYEQYF
>TRBJ2-3|TRBV4-3
CASSPRTSASTDTQYF
>TRBJ1-1|TRBV7-6
CASSLGQGPGNTEAFF
>TRBJ1-5|TRBV21-1
CASSEYLTGRNQPQHF
>TRBJ2-7|TRBV4-3
CASSQDVSLAVLYEQYF
>TRBJ1-3|TRBV5-4
CASSSPAGVGSGNTIYF
>TRBJ1-3|TRBV5-4
CASSLVGGAGNTIYF
>TRBJ2-7|TRBV2
CASSPQDRAEQYF
>TRBJ2-2|TRBV10-1
CASGSNTGELFF
>TRBJ1-6|TRBV27
CASSLRGGNSPLHF
>TRBJ2-5|TRBV6-5
CASSYAGTAQETQYF
>TRBJ2-5|TRBV11-2
CASRKQGLETQYF
>TRBJ1-1|TRBV27
CASSLDGMNTEAFF
>TRBJ2-1|TRBV29-1
CSVRASGITNEQFF
>TRBJ2-2|TRBV23-1
CASSQGPGGYPLTSGTNTGELFF
>TRBJ2-1|TRBV27
CASSLQGASNEQFF
>TRBJ2-1|TRBV7-9
CLSGASGRDVADEQFF
>TRBJ2-7|TRBV28
CASSVAGMGSYEQYF
>TRBJ1-1|TRBV7-9
CASSSSGLQGVTEAFF
>TRBJ2-3|TRBV7-2
CASSYGLAGATDTQYF
>TRBJ1-2|TRBV3-1/TRBV3-2
CASSQSQGAGYGYTF